These 31 T cell receptor beta chains came from one sample sequenced in a study of cytomegalovirus exposure and HLA in healthy donors. Primers: 60 Vbeta forward and 13 Jbeta reverse. The method was immunoSEQ multiplex PCR; TCRdb's version includes in-frame clones alone and lacks a portion of them. This table has about 150,000 clones, about 74% appearing once. Material: PBMCs. Source of these receptors: a man younger than 35 in good health and CMV-seropositive.

A few counts support this clone. This rearrangement joins TRBV10-3 to TRBJ1-2; D possibly corresponds to TRBD1 (6 bases). Trimming stripped 2 bases from V and 7 bases from J, with 8 bases between. Germline CDR1 and CDR2: ENHRY and SYGVKD. CDR3 size: 12 residues. CDR3 sequence: CAISEGQFGYTF. Written as DNA, the CDR3 is TGTGCCATCAGTGAGGGACAGTTTGGCTACACCTTC.

The rearrangement joins TRBV30 to TRBJ1-1, with 7 bases fitting TRBD1. Germline CDR1 reads GTSNPN; CDR2 reads SVGIG (reference sequence). The junction had 4 bases not matched to a gene; V was cut back by 0 bases and J by 3 bases. CDR3 length: 14 residues. The CDR3 DNA reads TGTGCCTGGAGTGTCAGGGACAGAGACACTGAAGCTTTCTTT. This gives the protein CAWSVRDRDTEAFF.

Here the CDR3 DNA reads TGTGCCAGCAGCGTAGCGAACCGGGCGGGTGGCTACACCTTC. This translates into CASSVANRAGGYTF. The chain combines TRBV9 with TRBJ1-2; D is uncertain. Trimming pared 0 bases from V and 7 bases from J, leaving 13 bases between. The CDR3 sequence is 14 residues long. In germline, CDR1 is SGDLS, CDR2 YYNGEE.

Only a few counts were recorded for this clone. The CDR3 here is CAISGGLAGRSDTQYF. The DNA of the CDR3 is TGTGCCATCAGTGGGGGCCTAGCGGGAAGATCGGATACGCAGTATTTT. The chain uses TRBV10-3 and TRBJ2-3; 9 bases line up with TRBD2. The V segment lost 4 bases and the J segment 6 bases; nucleotides outside the gene matches: 11. This CDR3 spans 16 amino acids. Per the germline V gene, CDR1 is ENHRY and CDR2 is SYGVKD.

This clone was detected only a few times. CDR3 coding DNA: TGTGCCAGCAGCGATCCAAGCGGTACCGAGCAGTACTTC. It translates to CASSDPSGTEQYF. The chain combines TRBV7-2 with TRBJ2-7; D is perhaps TRBD2 (5 bases). With 5 bases removed from V and 6 bases from J, the gap between germline ends came to 14 bases. From germline, CDR1 is SGHTA and CDR2 FQGNSA. This CDR3 contains 13 residues. The variable domain in full, completed from reference TRBV7-2 and TRBJ2-7, reads GAGVSQSPSNKVTEKGKDVELRCDPISGHTALYWYRQSLGQGLEFLIYFQGNSAPDKSGLPSDRFSAERTGGSVSTLTIQRTQQEDSAVYLCASSDPSGTEQYFGPGTRLTVT.

This rearrangement joins TRBV7-8 to TRBJ2-7, with TRBD2 matching over 8 bases. The CDR3 spans 14 residues. Germline CDR1 and CDR2: SGHVS and FQNEAQ. Unmatched junction bases numbered 4, after V lost 3 bases and J lost 3 bases. The CDR3, as DNA: TGTGCCAGCAGCTTTCCGGGGGGGCACTACGAGCAGTACTTC. It translates to CASSFPGGHYEQYF.

The V and J genes are TRBV18 and TRBJ1-4; 9 bases map to TRBD1. The CDR3 loop spans 15 amino acids. Germline CDR1 is KGHSH and CDR2 is LQKENI. V lost 6 bases and J lost 5; bases outside the gene matches: 7. The CDR3 DNA reads TGTGCCAGCTCCCCCCTCGGACAGGGGAATGAAAAACTGTTTTTT. Its protein is CASSPLGQGNEKLFF.

The gene calls are TRBV30 and TRBJ2-1; tentatively, D is TRBD2 (5 bases). The CDR3 extends over 13 amino acids. Deletions cut 1 base from V and 5 bases from J, with 9 bases between. Germline CDR1 is GTSNPN and CDR2 is SVGIG (reference sequence). CDR3 in DNA: TGTGCCTGGAGTGGTGGACTTAACAATGAGCAGTTCTTC. Translating gives CAWSGGLNNEQFF.

This clone was observed a few times. This sequence joins TRBV11-2 and TRBJ2-7; no definite D call. Between the trimmed V and J ends, which lost 0 bases and 5 bases, there was a span of 8 bases. CDR1 and CDR2 (germline): SGHAT, FQNNGV. The CDR3 is made up of 13 amino acids. The CDR3 DNA reads as TGTGCCAGCAGCTTAGAATTTACTCACGAGCAGTACTTC. This sequence encodes CASSLEFTHEQYF.

The J gene is TRBJ2-5, the V gene TRBV4-2; possibly TRBD2 for D (5 bases). Trimming took off 1 base at V and 0 bases at J, with 15 bases between the two ends. Germline lookup yields CDR1 LGHNA and CDR2 YNFKEQ. The CDR3 loop spans 17 amino acids. CDR3 residues: CASSQGAADWYQETQYF. The CDR3 DNA reads TGTGCCAGCAGCCAAGGCGCAGCGGACTGGTACCAAGAGACCCAGTACTTC.

In nucleotides, the CDR3 is TGCAGTGCAGCCGCCCCAGATACGCAGTATTTT. It specifies CSAAAPDTQYF. The chain recombines TRBV20-1 with TRBJ2-3; D not certain. V lost 6 bases to trimming and J lost 4 bases, with 8 bases between them. Germline V gene data show CDR1 as DFQATT and CDR2 as SNEGSKA (reference sequence). CDR3 length: 11 residues.

V gene TRBV11-2 combines with J gene TRBJ2-1, with 12 bases identical to TRBD2. V was pared by 7 bases and J by 9 bases, with 7 bases of the junction left unmatched. The germline gives CDR1 SGHAT, CDR2 FQNNGV. This CDR3 contains 14 residues. The CDR3 DNA is TGTGCCAGCACCAAGACTAGCGGGAGAGGTGAGCAGTTCTTC. It encodes CASTKTSGRGEQFF.

This clone is medium-sized (0.01 to 0.1%) within its sample. This chain joins TRBV6-5 and TRBJ1-1; D is uncertain. CDR3 length equals 13 residues. V was cut by 2 bases and J by 2 bases, with 6 bases left in between. Germline lookup yields CDR1 MNHEY and CDR2 SVGAGI. Here the CDR3 DNA reads TGTGCCAGCAGTTACACAGAAAACACTGAAGCTTTCTTT. Protein product: CASSYTENTEAFF.

The V call is TRBV5-1, the J call TRBJ2-5; 8 bases map to TRBD2. Germline values: CDR1 SGHRS, CDR2 YFSETQ. The CDR3 spans 15 residues. V lost 7 bases, J lost 7 bases, and 15 bases stayed unmatched. CDR3 nucleotide sequence: TGCGCCAGCTCCTGGGCGGGGGGCCCAGATTGGACCCAGTACTTC. This codes for CASSWAGGPDWTQYF.

This sequence joins TRBV4-3 and TRBJ1-4; D unresolved. Trimming cost V 1 base and J 8 bases, with 5 bases left between them. Germline V gives CDR1 LGHNA, CDR2 YSLEER. The CDR3 is 12 amino acids. CDR3 residues: CASSQVREKLFF. The CDR3 DNA is TGCGCCAGCAGCCAAGTGCGAGAAAAACTGTTTTTT.

The chain carries TRBV6-5 and TRBJ2-5; 14 bases are a match to TRBD2. The V and J ends lost 4 bases and 2 bases, in that order; junction bases with no gene match: 3. This CDR3 is 16 amino acids long. Germline values: CDR1 MNHEY, CDR2 SVGAGI. For the CDR3, the DNA is TGTGCCAGCAGTTTAGGACTAGCGGGGGGACAAGAGACCCAGTACTTC. This encodes CASSLGLAGGQETQYF.

V is TRBV5-4 and J is TRBJ2-7; 10 bases are shared with TRBD1. The CDR3 extends over 13 amino acids. Germline CDR1 is SGHNT and CDR2 is YYREEE (reference sequence). The J segment lost 5 bases and the V segment lost 3 bases, leaving 2 bases of the junction unmatched. The CDR3 DNA sequence: TGTGCCAGCAGCTCGACAGGGGGCGACGAGCAGTACTTC. As protein: CASSSTGGDEQYF.

The chain carries TRBV7-6 and TRBJ2-3; D gene ambiguous. Germline CDR1 and CDR2: SGHVS and FNYEAQ. V lost 6 bases to trimming and J lost 1 base, with 11 bases between them. The CDR3 has 14 amino acids. This CDR3 is CASSQAGGTDTQYF. The CDR3 coding sequence is TGTGCCAGCAGTCAAGCAGGCGGCACAGATACGCAGTATTTT.

The gene calls are TRBV28 and TRBJ1-1; D is undetermined. Germline V gene sequence: CDR1 MDHEN, CDR2 SYDVKM. This CDR3 is 14 amino acids long. Deletions cut 6 bases from V and 2 bases from J, with 13 bases between. CDR3 coding DNA: TGTGCCAGCAGATTGTCGATGGCTAACACTGAAGCTTTCTTT. Translation gives CASRLSMANTEAFF.

This sequence joins TRBV10-3 and TRBJ2-7; D is uncertain. This CDR3 region has 12 residues. Trimming left V 10 bases short and J 2 bases short, with 12 bases between. Germline lookup yields CDR1 ENHRY and CDR2 SYGVKD. The CDR3, as DNA: TGTGCCACCTTGACAAACACCTACGAGCAGTACTTC. Translation gives CATLTNTYEQYF.

This sequence joins TRBV28 and TRBJ1-5; 8 bases line up with TRBD1. This CDR3 comprises 12 residues. The V segment lost 7 bases and the J segment 9 bases; nucleotides outside the gene matches: 5. CDR1 is MDHEN and CDR2 is SYDVKM in the germline V gene. The CDR3 loop is CASTLDRGPQHF. CDR3 in DNA: TGTGCCAGCACCCTTGACAGGGGGCCCCAGCATTTT.

In the case of this clone: Other DNA sequences in this specimen translate into the identical CDR3. The chain employs TRBV18 and TRBJ1-5, with D perhaps TRBD1 (5 bases). Trimming left V 3 bases short and J 4 bases short, with 7 bases between. CDR3 length equals 13 residues. Germline V gene sequence: CDR1 KGHSH, CDR2 LQKENI. CDR3 DNA: TGTGCCAGCTCACCCGACAGAAATCAGCCCCAGCATTTT. It translates to CASSPDRNQPQHF.

This rearrangement joins TRBV10-1 to TRBJ2-3; 12 positions agree with TRBD2. Trimming at V came to 2 bases and at J to 3 bases, leaving 9 bases not matched to a gene. Germline lookup yields CDR1 WNHNN and CDR2 SYGVQD (reference sequence). There are 18 residues in the CDR3. The CDR3 DNA reads as TGCGCCAGCAGTGAGCGAAGACTAGCGGGAGCGGGTACAGATACGCAGTATTTT. This translates into CASSERRLAGAGTDTQYF.

This clone has just a few counts. This chain connects TRBV2 to TRBJ1-5; weak D call: TRBD1 (5 bases). CDR1 SNHLY and CDR2 FYNNEI come from the germline V gene. CDR3 length: 13 amino acids. V was shortened by 4 bases and J by 2 bases, with 6 bases between the two germline ends. The CDR3 DNA reads as TGTGCCAGCAGTGTCAGGGGCAATCAGCCCCAGCATTTT. It encodes CASSVRGNQPQHF.

This clone was detected only once. CDR3 sequence: CASRGSTGAYEQYF. The CDR3 DNA sequence: TGTGCCAGCAGGGGGTCCACAGGGGCCTACGAGCAGTACTTC. This chain connects TRBV2 to TRBJ2-7; 7 positions agree with TRBD1. From germline, CDR1 is SNHLY and CDR2 FYNNEI. The CDR3 has 14 residues. The junction had 7 bases not matched to a gene; V was cut back by 6 bases and J by 2 bases.

The chain uses TRBV7-2 and TRBJ2-3, with TRBD2 matching over 8 bases. With V trimmed by 5 bases and J by 0 bases, 1 base remained unmatched. CDR3 length: 14 amino acids. Germline V gene sequence: CDR1 SGHTA, CDR2 FQGNSA. Here the CDR3 reads CASSRTSSTDTQYF. The DNA of the CDR3 is TGTGCCAGCAGCAGGACTAGCAGCACAGATACGCAGTATTTT. Supplemented by reference TRBV7-2 and TRBJ2-3, the full variable domain reads GAGVSQSPSNKVTEKGKDVELRCDPISGHTALYWYRQSLGQGLEFLIYFQGNSAPDKSGLPSDRFSAERTGGSVSTLTIQRTQQEDSAVYLCASSRTSSTDTQYFGPGTRLTVL.

The chain links TRBV19 to TRBJ2-7; 8 nucleotides agree with TRBD2. The V and J ends lost 6 bases and 2 bases, in that order; junction bases with no gene match: 6. The CDR3 has 14 amino acids. CDR1 and CDR2 (germline): LNHDA, SQIVND (reference sequence). The DNA of the CDR3 is TGTGCCAGTAGCAGCGGGGGTTTACCCTACGAGCAGTACTTC. Encoded protein: CASSSGGLPYEQYF.

V usage is TRBV28 and J usage is TRBJ1-1, with D unresolved. CDR1 and CDR2 (germline): MDHEN, SYDVKM. The CDR3 consists of 11 residues. Trimming took 2 bases from V and 8 from J, leaving 6 bases between them. As DNA, the CDR3 is TGTGCCAGCAGTTTAGGCCAGGAAGCTTTCTTT. Its translation: CASSLGQEAFF.

This sequence joins TRBV9 and TRBJ2-1; D possibly corresponds to TRBD1 (6 bases). CDR1 is SGDLS and CDR2 is YYNGEE in the germline V gene. V was shortened by 2 bases and J by 6 bases, with 12 bases between the two germline ends. The CDR3 is 14 residues long. CDR3 DNA: TGTGCCAGCAGCGTTGGTGGGGGCAGCAATGAGCAGTTCTTC. Protein: CASSVGGGSNEQFF. The full variable domain, with the rest looked up from reference TRBV9 and TRBJ2-1, is DSGVTQTPKHLITATGQRVTLRCSPRSGDLSVYWYQQSLDQGLQFLIQYYNGEERAKGNILERFSAQQFPDLHSELNLSSLELGDSALYFCASSVGGGSNEQFFGPGTRLTVL.

The chain recombines TRBV11-2 with TRBJ2-3; TRBD2 matches at 9 bases. Looked up from germline, CDR1 is SGHAT and CDR2 is FQNNGV. With 4 bases clipped from V and 5 bases from J, the junction kept 7 bases outside the gene matches. This CDR3 spans 15 amino acids. In DNA form, the CDR3 reads TGTGCCAGCAGCTCCTTGGGCGGGGGGGGAGATACGCAGTATTTT. The encoded protein is CASSSLGGGGDTQYF.

Ten or more counts support this clone. The chain has TRBV2 and TRBJ1-2, with TRBD1 identical over 8 bases. In germline, CDR1 is SNHLY, CDR2 FYNNEI. Losses at the gene ends were 0 bases for V and 6 bases for J; bases not matched to a gene: 9. The CDR3 extends over 16 amino acids. The chain's CDR3 is CASSEALRHRGNGYTF. CDR3 nucleotides: TGTGCCAGCAGTGAAGCGCTTCGGCACAGGGGGAATGGCTACACCTTC.